The rows below give T cell receptor beta chains drawn from one sample of a study of T cell responses to AZD1222 COVID-19 vaccine. Produced via immunoSEQ multiplex PCR; TCRdb's table is partial and in-frame only. The sample has 95,000 to 100,000 clones; around 84% are singletons. The sequenced sample was peripheral blood, obtained on day 0 of AZD1222 vaccination. The source is an adult in good health. Each CDR3 is given with its conserved first and last residue. The order of the fields is CDR3 DNA, CDR3 protein, V gene, clone size, D gene, J gene. A D gene is named only where the DNA matches it firmly. The size field is filled for only some rows; it gives once, few, many or a size class.

TGTGCCAAGCGCGGTGAGCGGGAGCGGGGAGAGACCCAGTACTTC,CAKRGERERGETQYF,TRBV11-3,.,TRBD2,TRBJ2-5
TGTGCCAGCAGCTTAGTCCCTAGCGGGGCGTACAATGAGCAGTTCTTC,CASSLVPSGAYNEQFF,TRBV11-3,.,TRBD2,TRBJ2-1
TGTGCCAGTAGTCCCCGGATGGGGGGGGAACAGCCCCAGCATTTT,CASSPRMGGEQPQHF,TRBV19,.,.,TRBJ1-5
TGCAGTGCTAGGCCAGATTCACCCCTCCACTTT,CSARPDSPLHF,TRBV20-1,.,.,TRBJ1-6
TGCGCCAGCAGCCAAGATGCTAGCGGGAACCAAGAGACCCAGTACTTC,CASSQDASGNQETQYF,TRBV4-3,.,TRBD2,TRBJ2-5
TGTGCCAGCAGCTTAGCGGGATCCGGGGGGAGCGGGGAGCTGTTTTTT,CASSLAGSGGSGELFF,TRBV7-6,.,TRBD2,TRBJ2-2
TGTGCCAGTACGGAGGGCGTGGGGTATGAAAAACTGTTTTTT,CASTEGVGYEKLFF,TRBV19,.,.,TRBJ1-4
TGTGCCAGCAGAGGGGTCTCGGGGGGGAGTCAGCCCCAGCATTTT,CASRGVSGGSQPQHF,TRBV28,once,.,TRBJ1-5
TGCGCCAGCATGATCAGCCTGAACACCGGGGAGCTGTTTTTT,CASMISLNTGELFF,TRBV5-1,.,.,TRBJ2-2
TGCAGCGTTGAAGTGTCAGCGGATCCCCCACACTTC,CSVEVSADPPHF,TRBV29-1,.,.,TRBJ1-2
TGTGCCAGCAGCTTAAACGGTGGCTATTCTGGAAACACCATATATTTT,CASSLNGGYSGNTIYF,TRBV7-2,.,.,TRBJ1-3
TGTGCCAGCAGTTTAGACCCTAACTATGGCTACACCTTC,CASSLDPNYGYTF,TRBV28,.,.,TRBJ1-2
TGCGCCAGCAGCTTGAAGCAGGGGAAAACCTCCTACAATGAGCAGTTCTTC,CASSLKQGKTSYNEQFF,TRBV5-1,once,.,TRBJ2-1
TGTGCCATCAGTGAGCCGGGACAGCGAGATAACTATGGCTACACCTTC,CAISEPGQRDNYGYTF,TRBV10-3,.,TRBD1,TRBJ1-2
TGCGCCAGCAGCCCGCAGGGGGGCGGTCAGCCCCAGCATTTT,CASSPQGGGQPQHF,TRBV5-1,.,TRBD1,TRBJ1-5
TGTGCCAGCAGTTTCCCCATGCGTGTAGGGGGTGTGGCTGGAAACACCATATATTTT,CASSFPMRVGGVAGNTIYF,TRBV28,.,.,TRBJ1-3
TGTGCCAGCAGCTTAGTTCACAGGGGGCTCTACAATGAGCAGTTCTTC,CASSLVHRGLYNEQFF,TRBV7-6,.,TRBD1,TRBJ2-1
TGTGCCAGCAGTTTACTCACTGGGACTAGCGGGAGAGATTACGAGCAGTACTTC,CASSLLTGTSGRDYEQYF,TRBV28,.,TRBD2,TRBJ2-7
TGTGCCAGCAGTTTAAGGACAGGGGGCCCAGATACGCAGTATTTT,CASSLRTGGPDTQYF,TRBV28,.,TRBD1,TRBJ2-3
TGTGCCAGCAGGCCCCCGGGACCCAGCTCCTACGAGCAGTACTTC,CASRPPGPSSYEQYF,TRBV28,few,.,TRBJ2-7
TGCGCCAGCAGATTTTTGGGGGGCGACCGGGGTGGGACCTACGAGCAGTACTTC,CASRFLGGDRGGTYEQYF,TRBV10-1,.,.,TRBJ2-7
TGTGCCAGCAGCCAAGTGGCGGGGGGCAGCTATGGCTACACCTTC,CASSQVAGGSYGYTF,TRBV3-1/TRBV3-2,.,.,TRBJ1-2
TGTGCCAGCAGCCTCGAGGGCTCCTACAATGAGCAGTTCTTC,CASSLEGSYNEQFF,TRBV14,once,.,TRBJ2-1
TGCAGTGCTAGTGACAACAGGGGTTATAATGGCTACACCTTC,CSASDNRGYNGYTF,TRBV20-1,once,TRBD1,TRBJ1-2
TGCGCCAGCAGCCAAGACAGGGACAGAAGCTCTGGAAACACCATATATTTT,CASSQDRDRSSGNTIYF,TRBV4-1,.,TRBD1,TRBJ1-3